Following are 9 T cell receptor beta chains from one sample sequenced in a study of cytomegalovirus exposure and HLA in healthy donors. This PCR relied on a set of 60 Vbeta primers and 13 Jbeta primers. Profiled with immunoSEQ multiplex PCR; TCRdb holds only in-frame clones, not every one. Of some 200,000 clones in the sample, 80% to 85% were seen once. The material sequenced was PBMCs. These receptors all stem from a man between 50 and 59 years old in good health and CMV-seronegative.

The CDR3 protein is CASRAGGASNTQYF. In nucleotides, the CDR3 is TGTGCCTCAAGGGCCGGGGGGGCCTCAAATACGCAGTATTTT. V usage is TRBV19 and J usage is TRBJ2-3; 8 positions agree with TRBD2. With 11 bases clipped from V and 7 bases from J, the junction kept 14 bases outside the gene matches. CDR1 and CDR2 from the germline V gene are LNHDA and SQIVND (reference sequence). CDR3 length: 14 amino acids.

Only one count was recorded for this clone. V and J are TRBV30 and TRBJ2-5; TRBD2 matches at 9 bases. Germline trimming cut 7 bases from V and 7 bases from J; bases unmatched to any gene: 13. The CDR3 is 14 amino acids. CDR1 GTSNPN and CDR2 SVGIG come from the germline V gene (reference sequence). The chain's CDR3 is CALTLAGAYWTQYF. Here the CDR3 DNA reads TGTGCCTTGACTTTAGCGGGGGCCTATTGGACCCAGTACTTC.

This clone was seen just once. This chain links TRBV5-4 with TRBJ2-5, with 12 bases identical to TRBD2. This CDR3 region has 15 residues. With V trimmed by 4 bases and J by 2 bases, 3 bases remained unmatched. Germline V gene lookup returns CDR1 SGHNT and CDR2 YYREEE (reference sequence). CDR3 nucleotides: TGTGCCAGCAGCCGGCTAGCGGGAGGGCAAGAGACCCAGTACTTC. It encodes CASSRLAGGQETQYF.

The chain links TRBV5-8 to TRBJ2-1, with a possible D match to TRBD2 (5 bases). The germline V gene encodes CDR1 SGHTS and CDR2 YDEGEE. This CDR3 has 15 residues. Trimming left V 0 bases short and J 15 bases short, with 22 bases between. The CDR3 sequence: CASSLAIFSGGSPFF. As DNA, the CDR3 is TGTGCCAGCAGCTTGGCCATTTTTTCAGGAGGAAGTCCGTTCTTC.

The chain recombines TRBV6-5 with TRBJ1-1; D is ambiguous. V was trimmed by 4 bases and J by 2 bases, leaving 8 bases between them. The V gene's germline CDR1 is MNHEY and CDR2 SVGAGI. The CDR3 is made up of 13 amino acids. CDR3 sequence: CASSFPRNTEAFF. The CDR3 nucleotides read TGTGCCAGCAGTTTTCCGAGAAACACTGAAGCTTTCTTT.

The chain is built from TRBV11-3 and TRBJ1-2; D not resolved. CDR3 length: 14 amino acids. The germline gives CDR1 SGHNT, CDR2 YENEEA. V lost 9 bases and J lost 4, with 18 bases in between. The CDR3: CARPSWQNAYGYTF. CDR3 DNA: TGTGCCAGACCCTCATGGCAGAACGCCTATGGCTACACCTTC.

The rearrangement uses TRBV7-2 and TRBJ1-2; 10 bases line up with TRBD1. Germline CDR1 is SGHTA and CDR2 is FQGNSA. The V and J ends lost 4 bases and 0 bases, in that order; junction bases with no gene match: 2. The CDR3 loop spans 15 amino acids. The CDR3 loop reads CASSSGQGTNYGYTF. CDR3 DNA: TGTGCCAGCAGCTCGGGACAGGGGACTAACTATGGCTACACCTTC.

The chain has TRBV5-4 and TRBJ2-3; 11 positions match TRBD2. This CDR3 contains 16 residues. The germline CDR1 and CDR2 sequences are SGHNT and YYREEE (reference sequence). Unmatched junction bases numbered 11, after V lost 4 bases and J lost 7 bases. CDR3 sequence reads: CASSAPPLAGGNTQYF. Here the CDR3 DNA reads TGTGCCAGCAGCGCCCCCCCGCTAGCGGGGGGTAATACGCAGTATTTT.

This chain links TRBV11-2 with TRBJ2-5; 7 positions match TRBD2. CDR3 length: 14 residues. V gave up 2 bases and J gave up 3 bases; unmatched junction bases: 3. Germline V gives CDR1 SGHAT, CDR2 FQNNGV. CDR3 bases: TGTGCCAGCAGCTTAAGCGGGAATAAAGAGACCCAGTACTTC. This gives the protein CASSLSGNKETQYF.